This paragraph reports one T cell receptor (beta chain). What antigen it recognizes has not been identified. No base qualities exist here, and no much larger clone lies one base off it. TCRbeta CDR3 regions were amplified from genomic DNA by means of the immunoSEQ Assay, a bias-controlled multiplex PCR. In the authors' own workflow: The number of nucleated cells in each sample was estimated from the amplification of reference gene primers within the assay. To quantify the absolute abundance of each unique TCRbeta CDR3 rearrangement, sequence reads were collapsed and filtered. For each sample, productive Simpson clonality was calculated as the square root of Simpson's diversity index across productive rearrangements. What TCRdb holds here is the immuneACCESS table cut down to in-frame rearrangements. Part of the clones is not present; checked against another copy, under half of the missing clones reflect an unresolved V gene, and the others are unexplained. D and trimming come from the DNA, and the V and J calls and clone size come from that table. The sample table holds 100,000 to 150,000 clones, of which 80% to 95% were seen once. In total, the top ten clones hold around 2.1% of the sample.

At one collaborating source in Seattle, patients were enrolled during active infection and were followed longitudinally through the course of disease. Each collaborating institution followed its own protocols to collect whole blood in K2EDTA tubes. For TCRbeta analysis, collaborators shipped samples in one of three forms: frozen whole blood, isolated PBMCs, or DNA extracted from either of those sample types. This sample is part of a study of blood T cell repertoires in COVID-19 (TCRdb year 2020). Regarding the complete study: Samples covering the acute and convalescent phases of COVID-19 were provided by collaborators in the United States, Italy and Spain. HLA class I and class II types, where available, came from metadata supplied by the sample provider rather than from assay-based typing. Subjects who had been exposed to COVID-19, were actively infected with it, or had recovered from it provided the deeply sampled blood TCRbeta repertoires that made up the dataset. The repertoires were released in a freely available public database meant as a resource for research on the immune response to SARS-CoV-2. Samples were obtained from the ongoing ImmuneRACE study (first 160 participants) and from 1,254 subjects provided by 6 global collaborators. The material from the prospective study consisted of cDNA or gDNA derived from T cells, B-cell-depleted T cells, or PBMCs. Nearly every sample came with metadata listing a de-identified subject ID, COVID-19 status, age in years and sex.

CDR1 and CDR2, looked up from the germline V gene, are SGDLS and YYNGEE. Clipping removes 4 bases from V and 3 bases from J, with 7 as the unmatched junction base count. The CDR3 runs 16 amino acids, cysteine and phenylalanine included. Only the CDR3 DNA is retained, 48 bases long and in frame from the first base. Overall study outcomes, separate from this receptor: How much clinical and demographic metadata was included differed by source and by participant, and the metadata was provided uncurated.

The rearrangement joined TRBV9 to TRBJ2-2, with 9 middle bases fitting TRBD1. The sample taken for sequencing was peripheral blood. This receptor was taken from a man in his forties or fifties with COVID-19, enrolled during active disease. The CDR3 corresponds to CASSPRDRVDTGELFF. In nucleotides, the sequence is TGTGCCAGCAGCCCCCGGGACAGGGTTGACACCGGGGAGCTGTTTTTT.